These 21 T cell receptor beta chains came from one sample sequenced in a study of T-cell memory formation after mild COVID-19. Each CDR3 protein gets one entry after TCRdb re-called the 5' RACE reads with MiXCR. The sample has 350,000 to 500,000 distinct CDR3 sequences; about a quarter are singletons. Sequencing was performed on PBMCs or a T cell subset sorted from them (not recorded which). The receptors were gathered from an adult woman who had mild COVID-19 (a few samples of this study predate the infection). Cell type and time point are not known.

This clonotype showed up just a few times. CDR3 nucleotides: TGTGCCAGCAGCCCAAAGCGGGGGGGCCCCGATACGCAGTATTTT. Translating gives CASSPKRGGPDTQYF. The rearrangement uses TRBV9 and TRBJ2-3; TRBD2 matches 10 bases. V shed 4 bases and J 6 bases; nucleotides not matched to a gene: 8. Looked up from germline, CDR1 is SGDLS and CDR2 is YYNGEE. The CDR3 has 15 residues.

This clonotype showed up many times. The chain uses TRBV6-2 or TRBV6-3 and TRBJ2-7; no firm D call. V lost 6 bases and J lost 0, with 3 bases in between. Germline CDR1 and CDR2: MNHEY and SVGEGT. The length of the CDR3 is 11 residues. Written as DNA, the CDR3 is TGTGCCAGCAGCCACTCCTACGAGCAGTACTTC. Protein sequence: CASSHSYEQYF.

The chain uses TRBV4-2 and TRBJ2-1; no definite D call. V was cut by 1 base and J by 7 bases, with 5 bases left in between. From germline, CDR1 is LGHNA and CDR2 YNFKEQ. This CDR3 is 12 amino acids long. The CDR3 sequence is CASSQARNEQFF. CDR3 sequence (DNA): TGTGCCAGCAGCCAAGCTCGAAATGAGCAGTTCTTC.

The genes are TRBV28 and TRBJ2-7; TRBD1 matches at 10 bases. With 7 bases clipped from V and 5 bases from J, the junction kept 8 bases outside the gene matches. The CDR3 is made up of 14 amino acids. Germline V gene sequence: CDR1 MDHEN, CDR2 SYDVKM. For the CDR3, the DNA is TGTGCCAGCAAGGCCGGACAGGGGGGAAACGAGCAGTACTTC. This encodes CASKAGQGGNEQYF.

The V gene is TRBV7-7, the J gene TRBJ2-1; D ambiguous. This CDR3 contains 14 residues. Per the germline V gene, CDR1 is SSHAT and CDR2 is FNYEAQ (reference sequence). The V gene lost 3 bases and the J gene lost 3 bases, with 9 bases spanning the gap. The CDR3 loop reads CASSFNQDYNEQFF. In DNA form, the CDR3 reads TGTGCCAGCAGCTTTAATCAAGACTACAATGAGCAGTTCTTC.

The chain joins TRBV2 to TRBJ2-1, with TRBD2 matching over 9 bases. Trimming took 3 bases from V and 4 from J; bases not matched to a gene: 4. Germline CDR1 and CDR2: SNHLY and FYNNEI. There are 15 residues in the CDR3. The CDR3 sequence: CASSDGLAGYNEQFF. For the CDR3, the DNA is TGTGCCAGCAGTGATGGGCTAGCGGGATACAATGAGCAGTTCTTC.

Only a few counts were recorded for this clonotype. This sequence joins TRBV5-1 and TRBJ1-1; 9 bases line up with TRBD1. This CDR3 is built from 13 residues. J was trimmed by 6 bases and V by 4 bases; bases with no gene match: 4. From germline, CDR1 is SGHRS and CDR2 YFSETQ. CDR3 sequence: CASSPRQGAEAFF. CDR3 coding DNA: TGCGCCAGCAGCCCACGACAGGGGGCTGAAGCTTTCTTT.

This sequence joins TRBV27 and TRBJ2-1; 13 nucleotides align to TRBD2. The CDR3 sequence is 13 residues long. Germline CDR1 and CDR2: MNHEY and SMNVEV (reference sequence). J lost 12 bases, V lost 4 bases, and 3 bases had no gene match. CDR3 in amino acids: CASSSGTSGAQFF. DNA of the CDR3: TGTGCCAGCAGTTCGGGGACTAGCGGGGCGCAGTTCTTC.

The chain carries TRBV18 and TRBJ2-7; 8 bases match TRBD1. The CDR3 runs 15 residues. Germline lookup yields CDR1 KGHSH and CDR2 LQKENI. Germline trimming cut 0 bases from V and 5 bases from J; bases unmatched to any gene: 6. The CDR3 is CASSPPLQGVDEQYF. In DNA, the CDR3 is TGTGCCAGCTCACCACCCCTACAGGGGGTCGACGAGCAGTACTTC.

This clonotype was detected only a few times. The chain carries TRBV5-1 and TRBJ2-7; 9 bases are shared with TRBD1. The CDR3 is 17 residues long. V shed 1 base and J 5 bases; nucleotides not matched to a gene: 13. The germline V gene encodes CDR1 SGHRS and CDR2 YFSETQ. The CDR3 loop is CASSLNFWDRVGNEQYF. As DNA, the CDR3 is TGCGCCAGCAGCTTGAATTTCTGGGACAGGGTTGGAAACGAGCAGTACTTC. The entire variable domain, with the rest obtained from reference TRBV5-1 and TRBJ2-7, is as follows: KAGVTQTPRYLIKTRGQQVTLSCSPISGHRSVSWYQQTPGQGLQFLFEYFSETQRNKGNFPGRFSGRQFSNSRSEMNVSTLELGDSALYLCASSLNFWDRVGNEQYFGPGTRLTVT.

This clonotype came up a few times. V usage is TRBV6-5 and J usage is TRBJ1-3; D call uncertain. Deletions cut 6 bases from V and 7 bases from J, with 16 bases between. This CDR3 has 14 amino acids. Germline CDR1 is MNHEY and CDR2 is SVGAGI. The chain's CDR3 is CASSLDGGGNTIYF. The CDR3 bases are TGTGCCAGCAGCTTGGACGGCGGCGGGAACACCATATATTTT.

The J gene is TRBJ2-3, the V gene TRBV5-1; 12 bases map to TRBD2. The CDR3 runs 18 residues. V gave up 4 bases and J gave up 2 bases; unmatched junction bases: 11. Germline V CDR1 and CDR2: SGHRS, YFSETQ. CDR3: CASSTGLAGLRSTDTQYF. The CDR3 bases are TGCGCCAGCAGCACGGGACTAGCGGGCCTGCGGTCCACAGATACGCAGTATTTT.

The chain employs TRBV7-9 and TRBJ2-3; TRBD1 might be the D (6 bases). V was clipped by 5 bases and J by 5 bases, with 26 bases between them. Germline V gene data show CDR1 as SEHNR and CDR2 as FQNEAQ (reference sequence). This CDR3 has 18 residues. This CDR3 reads CASSSPGRDRRPGDTQYF. Here the CDR3 DNA reads TGTGCCAGCAGCAGCCCCGGGCGTGACAGGCGTCCGGGAGATACGCAGTATTTT.

This clonotype was detected only once. This chain joins TRBV5-5 and TRBJ1-5, with D possibly TRBD1 on 5 matching bases. Per germline, CDR1 SGHKS and CDR2 YYEKEE (reference sequence). The CDR3 loop spans 17 amino acids. V was pared by 2 bases and J by 0 bases, with 15 bases between. As DNA, the CDR3 is TGTGCCAGCAGCTTAGGCTCGACAGTCAATAGCAATCAGCCCCAGCATTTT. Its translation is CASSLGSTVNSNQPQHF. Combining the CDR3 with reference TRBV5-5 and TRBJ1-5 gives the whole variable domain DAGVTQSPTHLIKTRGQQVTLRCSPISGHKSVSWYQQVLGQGPQFIFQYYEKEERGRGNFPDRFSARQFPNYSSELNVNALLLGDSALYLCASSLGSTVNSNQPQHFGDGTRLSIL.

The chain combines TRBV12-3 or TRBV12-4 with TRBJ2-3; D call uncertain. Trimming removed 7 bases from V and 2 bases from J, with 10 bases in between. This CDR3 comprises 13 residues. CDR3 in amino acids: CASTQDNTDTQYF. CDR3 DNA: TGTGCCAGCACCCAAGACAACACAGATACGCAGTATTTT.

This chain links TRBV7-9 with TRBJ2-2; 8 nucleotides agree with TRBD1. The V segment lost 4 bases and the J segment 0 bases; nucleotides outside the gene matches: 7. Germline V gene sequence: CDR1 SEHNR, CDR2 FQNEAQ (reference sequence). This CDR3 region has 17 residues. Here the CDR3 reads CASSSLPGGTNTGELFF. For the CDR3, the DNA is TGTGCCAGCAGCTCTTTACCAGGGGGCACGAACACCGGGGAGCTGTTTTTT.

This clonotype occurred a few times. The rearrangement links TRBV25-1 to TRBJ1-1; D gene ambiguous. This CDR3 is 12 amino acids long. The germline CDR1 and CDR2 sequences are MGHDK and SYGVNS. V lost 1 base and J 11 bases, leaving 11 bases between the germline ends. This CDR3 reads CASSELGIVAFF. CDR3 nucleotides: TGTGCCAGCAGTGAATTAGGGATAGTGGCTTTCTTT. Full variable domain (remainder filled in from reference TRBV25-1 and TRBJ1-1): EADIYQTPRYLVIGTGKKITLECSQTMGHDKMYWYQQDPGMELHLIHYSYGVNSTEKGDLSSESTVSRIRTEHFPLTLESARPSHTSQYLCASSELGIVAFFGQGTRLTVV.

This chain connects TRBV7-8 to TRBJ2-3, with 7 nucleotides matching TRBD1. Germline V gives CDR1 SGHVS, CDR2 FQNEAQ. Trimming at V came to 4 bases and at J to 0 bases, leaving 7 bases not matched to a gene. The CDR3 length is 16 residues. The DNA for the CDR3 is TGTGCCAGCAGCTCCCTTACAGGGGCCAGCACAGATACGCAGTATTTT. Residues: CASSSLTGASTDTQYF.

There are many counts of this clonotype. V and J are TRBV12-3 or TRBV12-4 and TRBJ2-7; 8 bases agree with TRBD1. The length of the CDR3 is 15 residues. V lost 6 bases, J lost 3 bases, and 10 bases stayed unmatched. The CDR3 DNA sequence: TGTGCCAGCAGATATTCGACAGGGGATTACTACGAGCAGTACTTC. It translates to CASRYSTGDYYEQYF.

The chain combines TRBV3-1 with TRBJ1-6; 9 bases fit TRBD1. The J segment lost 9 bases and the V segment lost 1 base, leaving 4 bases of the junction unmatched. The CDR3 loop spans 15 amino acids. Germline values: CDR1 LGHDT, CDR2 YNNKEL (reference sequence). CDR3 DNA: TGTGCCAGCAGCCAAGCACAGGGGGCAAGTTCACCCCTCCACTTT. The encoded protein is CASSQAQGASSPLHF.

V and J are TRBV7-2 and TRBJ2-1; 9 nucleotides agree with TRBD2. With V trimmed by 1 base and J by 5 bases, 0 bases remained unmatched. The germline V gene encodes CDR1 SGHTA and CDR2 FQGNSA. The CDR3 loop spans 14 amino acids. The CDR3 region is CASSLGGGDNEQFF. Here the CDR3 DNA reads TGTGCCAGCAGCTTAGGCGGGGGGGACAATGAGCAGTTCTTC.